This is a list of T cell receptor beta chains from one sample in a study of identical twins. Each CDR3 protein is one row after TCRdb ran MiXCR on the 5' RACE reads. This sample has about 210,000 distinct CDR3 sequences, with approximately 9% found just once. Sequencing was performed on memory (CD45RO+) T cells sorted from blood. All receptors come from a young woman in good health. Each CDR3 is given with its conserved first and last residue. A D gene is named only where the DNA matches it firmly. Some rows mark clone size as missing; the rest say once, few, many or name a class of expanded clone.

D gene	V gene	J gene	clone size	CDR3 protein	CDR3 DNA
.	TRBV7-2	TRBJ1-1	.	CASSLSRRTEAFF	TGTGCCAGCAGCTTATCCAGGAGGACTGAAGCTTTCTTT
.	TRBV2	TRBJ2-3	few	CASTLFTDTQYF	TGTGCCAGCACCCTCTTCACAGATACGCAGTATTTT
.	TRBV14	TRBJ2-3	few	CASSRSGPDTQYF	TGTGCCAGCAGCCGCTCGGGGCCAGATACGCAGTATTTT
.	TRBV20-1	TRBJ2-6	.	CSARKGSGANVLTF	TGCAGTGCTAGAAAGGGCTCTGGGGCCAACGTCCTGACTTTC
TRBD1	TRBV3-1	TRBJ1-2	.	CASSQQGVHYGYTF	TGTGCCAGCAGCCAACAGGGGGTCCACTATGGCTACACCTTC
TRBD2	TRBV20-1	TRBJ2-2	few	CSARGLAGSTSTGELFF	TGCAGTGCTAGAGGACTAGCGGGGTCGACATCCACCGGGGAGCTGTTTTTT
TRBD2	TRBV20-1	TRBJ2-3	.	CSASIAGLSTDTQYF	TGCAGTGCTAGTATAGCGGGGCTTAGCACAGATACGCAGTATTTT
.	TRBV12-3/TRBV12-4	TRBJ2-2	.	CASSFGRNTGELFF	TGTGCCAGCAGTTTTGGCAGAAACACCGGGGAGCTGTTTTTT
.	TRBV20-1	TRBJ2-7	many	CSAPAGGATTQYF	TGCAGTGCCCCAGCCGGGGGAGCTACGACGCAGTACTTC
.	TRBV5-1	TRBJ2-2	.	CASSLDPRGTGELFF	TGCGCCAGCAGCCTCGATCCGAGAGGCACCGGGGAGCTGTTTTTT
TRBD1	TRBV4-2	TRBJ2-5	few	CASSRGQGAEETQYF	TGTGCCAGCAGCCGAGGACAGGGGGCGGAGGAGACCCAGTACTTC
TRBD1	TRBV5-8	TRBJ1-2	many	CASSLPGTGDGYTF	TGTGCCAGCAGTTTACCCGGGACAGGGGATGGCTACACCTTC
TRBD2	TRBV20-1	TRBJ2-1	few	CSGLLAGGPGEQFF	TGCAGTGGGTTACTAGCGGGAGGCCCGGGGGAGCAGTTCTTC
.	TRBV20-1	TRBJ1-2	few	CSAMDGMAGGYTF	TGCAGTGCTATGGACGGTATGGCGGGTGGCTACACCTTC
.	TRBV20-1	TRBJ2-5	.	CSANRGQETQYF	TGCAGTGCTAATAGGGGGCAAGAGACCCAGTACTTC
.	TRBV30	TRBJ1-1	.	CAWSLSVEAFF	TGTGCCTGGAGTCTTTCCGTGGAAGCTTTCTTT
TRBD2	TRBV5-1	TRBJ2-1	.	CASSLWSSGDGEQFF	TGCGCCAGCAGCTTGTGGTCTAGCGGGGATGGTGAGCAGTTCTTC
.	TRBV2	TRBJ1-5	few	CASKLGGSNQPQHF	TGTGCCAGCAAACTGGGGGGTAGCAATCAGCCCCAGCATTTT
TRBD1	TRBV6-5	TRBJ2-6	.	CASSYSTGSGATVLTF	TGTGCCAGCAGTTACTCGACAGGGTCTGGGGCCACCGTCCTGACTTTC
.	TRBV3-1	TRBJ2-7	.	CASSRGSRAQYF	TGTGCCAGCAGCCGGGGATCCCGCGCGCAGTACTTC
TRBD2	TRBV7-7	TRBJ2-3	few	CASSRGLAGADTQYF	TGTGCTAGCAGCAGGGGACTAGCCGGCGCAGATACGCAGTATTTT
.	TRBV7-9	TRBJ2-1	.	CASSPDGGVMFF	TGTGCCAGCAGCCCAGATGGGGGAGTAATGTTCTTC
.	TRBV5-1	TRBJ2-1	many	CASKSGVSYNEQFF	TGCGCCAGCAAGTCGGGAGTATCCTACAATGAGCAGTTCTTC
TRBD2	TRBV20-1	TRBJ2-3	.	CSANPPSGKGDTQYF	TGCAGTGCTAATCCCCCTAGCGGGAAGGGGGATACGCAGTATTTT